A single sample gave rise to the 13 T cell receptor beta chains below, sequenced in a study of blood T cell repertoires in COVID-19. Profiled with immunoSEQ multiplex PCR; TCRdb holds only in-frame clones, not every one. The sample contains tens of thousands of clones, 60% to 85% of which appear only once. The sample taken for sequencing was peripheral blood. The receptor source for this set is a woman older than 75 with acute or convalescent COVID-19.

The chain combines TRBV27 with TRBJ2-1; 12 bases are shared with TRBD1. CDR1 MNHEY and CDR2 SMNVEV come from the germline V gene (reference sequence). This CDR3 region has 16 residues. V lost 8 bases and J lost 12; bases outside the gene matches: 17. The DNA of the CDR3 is TGTGCCAGCTACTCCTCGGGACAGGGGGCTAGTAGTGGGCAGTTCTTC. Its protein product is CASYSSGQGASSGQFF.

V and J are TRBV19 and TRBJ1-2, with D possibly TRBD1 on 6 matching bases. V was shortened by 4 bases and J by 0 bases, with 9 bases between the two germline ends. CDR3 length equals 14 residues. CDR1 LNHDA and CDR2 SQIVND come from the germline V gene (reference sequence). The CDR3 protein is CASSRDTSNYGYTF. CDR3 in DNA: TGTGCCAGTAGTAGGGACACCTCTAACTATGGCTACACCTTC.

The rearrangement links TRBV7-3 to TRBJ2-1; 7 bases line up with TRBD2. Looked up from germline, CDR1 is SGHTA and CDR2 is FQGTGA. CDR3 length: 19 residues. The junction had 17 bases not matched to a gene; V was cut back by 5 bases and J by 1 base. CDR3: CASSRTGGNPGRSYNEQFF. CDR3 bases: TGTGCCAGCAGCCGGACCGGGGGTAACCCCGGGAGGTCCTACAATGAGCAGTTCTTC.

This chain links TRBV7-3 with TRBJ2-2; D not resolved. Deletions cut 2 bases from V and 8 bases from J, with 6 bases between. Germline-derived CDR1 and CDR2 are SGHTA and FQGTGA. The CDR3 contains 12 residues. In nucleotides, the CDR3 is TGTGCCAGCAGCTTAGGGCCGGGGGAGCTGTTTTTT. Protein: CASSLGPGELFF.

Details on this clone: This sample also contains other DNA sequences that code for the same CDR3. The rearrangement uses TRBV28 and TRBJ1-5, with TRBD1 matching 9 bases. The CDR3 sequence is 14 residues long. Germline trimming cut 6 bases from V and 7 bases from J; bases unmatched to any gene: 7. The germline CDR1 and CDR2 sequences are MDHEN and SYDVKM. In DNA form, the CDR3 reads TGTGCCAGCAGGCCGGGACAGGGAGGCCAGCCCCAGCATTTT. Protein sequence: CASRPGQGGQPQHF. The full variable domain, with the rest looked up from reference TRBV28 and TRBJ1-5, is DVKVTQSSRYLVKRTGEKVFLECVQDMDHENMFWYRQDPGLGLRLIYFSYDVKMKEKGDIPEGYSVSREKKERFSLILESASTNQTSMYLCASRPGQGGQPQHFGDGTRLSIL.

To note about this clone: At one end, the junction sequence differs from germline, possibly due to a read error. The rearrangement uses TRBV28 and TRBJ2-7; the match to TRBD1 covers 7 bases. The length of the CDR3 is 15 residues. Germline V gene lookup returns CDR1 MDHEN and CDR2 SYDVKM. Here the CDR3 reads CASSTARTGKLAWHF. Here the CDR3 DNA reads TGTGCCAGCAGTACAGCTAGGACAGGAAAACTCGCTTGGCACTTC.

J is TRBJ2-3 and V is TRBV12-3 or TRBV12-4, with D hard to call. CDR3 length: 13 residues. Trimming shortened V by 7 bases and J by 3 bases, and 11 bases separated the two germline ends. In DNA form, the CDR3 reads TGTGCCAGCACCCCGACTGGGACAGATACGCAGTATTTT. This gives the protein CASTPTGTDTQYF.

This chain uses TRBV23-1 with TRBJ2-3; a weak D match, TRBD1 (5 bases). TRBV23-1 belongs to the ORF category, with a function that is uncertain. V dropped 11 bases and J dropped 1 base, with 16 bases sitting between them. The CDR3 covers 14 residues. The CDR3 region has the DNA TGCGCCGGCTTGTGCGCAGGGCGCACAGATACGCAGTATTTT. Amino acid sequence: CAGLCAGRTDTQYF.

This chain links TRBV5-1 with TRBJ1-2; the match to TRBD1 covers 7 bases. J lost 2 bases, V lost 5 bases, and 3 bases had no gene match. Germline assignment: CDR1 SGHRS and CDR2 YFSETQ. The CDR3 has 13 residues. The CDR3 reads CASRGTANYGYTF. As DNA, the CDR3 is TGCGCCAGCAGGGGGACAGCAAACTATGGCTACACCTTC.

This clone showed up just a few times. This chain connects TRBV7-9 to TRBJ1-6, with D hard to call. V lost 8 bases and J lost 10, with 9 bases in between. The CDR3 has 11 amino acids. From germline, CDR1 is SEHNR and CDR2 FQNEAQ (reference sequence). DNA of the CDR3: TGTGCCAGCGGGCCAGAATCACCCCTCCACTTT. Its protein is CASGPESPLHF.

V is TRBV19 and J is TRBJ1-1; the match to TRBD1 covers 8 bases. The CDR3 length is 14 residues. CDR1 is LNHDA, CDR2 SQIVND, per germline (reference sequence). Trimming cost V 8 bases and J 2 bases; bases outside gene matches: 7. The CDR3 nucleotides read TGTGCCAGTCGCAGGGGGCACACAAACACTGAAGCTTTCTTT. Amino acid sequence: CASRRGHTNTEAFF.

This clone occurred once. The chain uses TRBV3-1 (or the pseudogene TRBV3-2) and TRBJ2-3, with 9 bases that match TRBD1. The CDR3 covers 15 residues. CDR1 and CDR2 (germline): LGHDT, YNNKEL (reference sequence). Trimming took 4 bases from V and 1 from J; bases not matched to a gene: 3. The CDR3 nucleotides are TGTGCCAGCAGCCCCCGGACAGGGGGCACAGATACGCAGTATTTT. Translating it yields CASSPRTGGTDTQYF.

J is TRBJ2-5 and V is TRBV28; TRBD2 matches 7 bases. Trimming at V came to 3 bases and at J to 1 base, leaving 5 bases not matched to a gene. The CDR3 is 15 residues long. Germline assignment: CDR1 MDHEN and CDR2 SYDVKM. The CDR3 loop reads CASSLLGEGQETQYF. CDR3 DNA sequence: TGTGCCAGCAGTTTGCTGGGGGAGGGCCAAGAGACCCAGTACTTC. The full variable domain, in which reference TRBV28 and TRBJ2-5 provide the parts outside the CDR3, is DVKVTQSSRYLVKRTGEKVFLECVQDMDHENMFWYRQDPGLGLRLIYFSYDVKMKEKGDIPEGYSVSREKKERFSLILESASTNQTSMYLCASSLLGEGQETQYFGPGTRLLVL.